This is a list of T cell receptor beta chains from one sample in a study of blood T cell repertoires in COVID-19. Using immunoSEQ multiplex PCR, the repertoire was profiled, and TCRdb retains in-frame clones only, with some absent. The repertoire consists of some 250,000 clones, with 65% to 85% occurring once and the leading ten covering around 27%. Sequenced material: peripheral blood. These receptors originate from a man in his forties with acute or convalescent COVID-19. Both conserved end residues are part of each CDR3. D genes are given only for firm matches. Rows may omit the clone size; those that give it use once, few, many or a size class.

13,TRBJ1-2,TRBD1,TRBV5-6,-,TGTGCCAGCAGCTCGGGACAGAGCTATGGCTACACCTTC,CASSSGQSYGYTF
14,TRBJ1-1,-,TRBV15,-,TGTGCCACCAGCAGAGAATTACGGGGCACTGAAGCTTTCTTT,CATSRELRGTEAFF
12,TRBJ1-1,TRBD1,TRBV27,-,TGTGCCAGCAGGCCTGACAGGGGAAAAGCTTTCTTT,CASRPDRGKAFF
14,TRBJ2-2,TRBD1,TRBV19,-,TGTGCCAGTGCGCAGGGGGCTATCACCGGGGAGCTGTTTTTT,CASAQGAITGELFF
16,TRBJ2-7,-,TRBV27,-,TGTGCCAGCAGTTCTTCCTCCGGGGGTAACTTCTACGAGCAGTACTTC,CASSSSSGGNFYEQYF
15,TRBJ2-7,TRBD1,TRBV27,-,TGTGCCAGCAGTTCCGGACAGGGATCCCAATACGAGCAGTACTTC,CASSSGQGSQYEQYF
14,TRBJ1-6,TRBD1,TRBV5-4,-,TGTGCCAGCAGCTTGGGGCAGGGGGATTCACCCCTCCACTTT,CASSLGQGDSPLHF
17,TRBJ2-2,-,TRBV3-1/TRBV3-2,-,TGTGCCAGCAGCCAAGTCAGTTTAACAGGCTCCACCGGGGAGCTGTTTTTT,CASSQVSLTGSTGELFF
19,TRBJ2-6,-,TRBV10-3,-,TGTGCCATCAGGACCGGGACACCTACAATTGGCACTGGGGCCAACGTCCTGACTTTC,CAIRTGTPTIGTGANVLTF
15,TRBJ2-1,TRBD2,TRBV6-4,-,TGTGCCAGCAGTGACCCGGCTAGCGGGAGCGATGAGCAGTTCTTC,CASSDPASGSDEQFF
14,TRBJ2-7,-,TRBV4-1,-,TGCGCCAGCAGCCAGACGGACATTTCCTACGAGCAGTACTTC,CASSQTDISYEQYF
15,TRBJ1-1,-,TRBV7-8,-,TGTGCCAGCAGCTTAGCACGTACAGGGCCCACTGAAGCTTTCTTT,CASSLARTGPTEAFF
17,TRBJ2-6,TRBD1,TRBV28,-,TGTGCCAGCAGTTCCTGGACAGGGAGAACTGGGGCCAACGTCCTGACTTTC,CASSSWTGRTGANVLTF
15,TRBJ2-1,-,TRBV7-6,-,TGTGCCAGCAGCTTAGATCCCGACAGGTCCAATGAGCAGTTCTTC,CASSLDPDRSNEQFF
15,TRBJ2-7,-,TRBV27,-,TGTGCCAGCAGTTTATTGGGTAGCCCTAGCTACGAGCAGTACTTC,CASSLLGSPSYEQYF
14,TRBJ1-2,TRBD1,TRBV29-1,few,TGCAGCGTTGAGATCTCGGGACAGCAATATGGCTACACCTTC,CSVEISGQQYGYTF
14,TRBJ1-1,-,TRBV5-6,-,TGTGCCAGCAGCTTGCGAAGGGGTCACACTGAAGCTTTCTTT,CASSLRRGHTEAFF
15,TRBJ1-6,-,TRBV9,-,TGTGCCAGCAGCCACGTGGATGGGGGCTTGACACCCCTCCACTTT,CASSHVDGGLTPLHF
17,TRBJ1-2,TRBD1,TRBV11-2,-,TGTGCCAGCAGCTTAGAACCAGGGGGCGCGGGTCGCTATGGCTACACCTTC,CASSLEPGGAGRYGYTF
16,TRBJ2-7,-,TRBV15,-,TGTGCCACCAGCAGAGATCGCGGGTCAGGATCCTACGAGCAGTACTTC,CATSRDRGSGSYEQYF
15,TRBJ2-3,TRBD2,TRBV4-2,-,TGTGCCAGCAGTGTCGGACTAGCGGGAGTGGATACGCAGTATTTT,CASSVGLAGVDTQYF
13,TRBJ2-5,-,TRBV5-5,-,TGTGCCAGCAGCACCTACAGGGAAGAGACCCAGTACTTC,CASSTYREETQYF
14,TRBJ2-5,-,TRBV5-4,-,TGTGCCAGCAGCTTGGAACTCCTCCAAGAGACCCAGTACTTC,CASSLELLQETQYF
16,TRBJ1-2,TRBD1,TRBV3-1/TRBV3-2,-,TGTGCCAGCAGCCCCCGAGGGACAGGGGGCAACTATGGCTACACCTTC,CASSPRGTGGNYGYTF
11,TRBJ2-7,TRBD1,TRBV29-1,few,TGCAGCATCGGGACAGGCTACGAGCAGTACTTC,CSIGTGYEQYF
17,TRBJ2-6,TRBD2,TRBV3-1/TRBV3-2,-,TGTGCCAGCAGCCAAGGAGCGGGGGCCGGTGGGGCCAACGTCCTGACTTTC,CASSQGAGAGGANVLTF
19,TRBJ2-3,-,TRBV7-3,-,TGTGCCAGCAGCTTATGGGGTTTGGGAGTAGCCGAGAGCACAGATACGCAGTATTTT,CASSLWGLGVAESTDTQYF
15,TRBJ2-1,-,TRBV7-9,-,TGTGCCAGCAGCTCCCCCGGGAGCTCCTACAATGAGCAGTTCTTC,CASSSPGSSYNEQFF
19,TRBJ2-1,-,TRBV15,-,TGTGCCACCAGCCGCGAGCTAGTGACTTTGGGGAGCTCCTACAATGAGCAGTTCTTC,CATSRELVTLGSSYNEQFF
15,TRBJ2-5,TRBD2,TRBV5-5,once,TGTGCCAGCAGCACGGGACTAGCGGACCAAGAGACCCAGTACTTC,CASSTGLADQETQYF
16,TRBJ2-1,TRBD2,TRBV5-4,-,TGTGCCAGCAGCTTGGGGACTAGCGCAGCCTACAATGAGCAGTTCTTC,CASSLGTSAAYNEQFF
14,TRBJ1-6,TRBD1,TRBV6-5,few,TGTGCCAGCAGACGAACAGGGGGTAATTCACCCCTCCACTTT,CASRRTGGNSPLHF
12,TRBJ1-2,-,TRBV6-5,-,TGTGCCAGCAAGGCGGGATCTTATGGCTACACCTTC,CASKAGSYGYTF
11,TRBJ1-1,-,TRBV12-3/TRBV12-4,-,TGTGCCAGCAGTTTGTTAGGGGTAGCTTTCTTT,CASSLLGVAFF
17,TRBJ2-3,-,TRBV30,-,TGTGCCTGGAGTGTGAGGCCAGCCCCCGATCCCACAGATACGCAGTATTTT,CAWSVRPAPDPTDTQYF
12,TRBJ2-1,-,TRBV3-1/TRBV3-2,-,TGTGCCAGCAGCCTGGACGGGGACACAAAGTTCTTC,CASSLDGDTKFF
14,TRBJ1-1,TRBD1,TRBV29-1,few,TGCAGCGTTGTGTCGGGCAGGGGGCTATCTGAAGCTTTCTTT,CSVVSGRGLSEAFF
15,TRBJ1-1,-,TRBV18,-,TGTGCCAGCTCACAAGCTGGGACTGGGAACACTGAAGCTTTCTTT,CASSQAGTGNTEAFF
14,TRBJ2-5,-,TRBV12-5,-,TGTGCTAGTGATCCGCAGGGAACGGTAGAGACCCAGTACTTC,CASDPQGTVETQYF
12,TRBJ1-4,-,TRBV30,-,TGTGCCTGGCAGGGGCAGGGGGAAAAACTGTTTTTT,CAWQGQGEKLFF
14,TRBJ1-2,-,TRBV5-1,once,TGCGCCAGCAGCTTGGGACAGTGGGACTATGGCTACACCTTC,CASSLGQWDYGYTF
14,TRBJ1-6,-,TRBV7-2,-,TGTGCCAGCAGCTCCACTGGGAGAAATTCACCCCTCCACTTT,CASSSTGRNSPLHF
14,TRBJ1-6,-,TRBV18,-,TGTGCCAGCTCACCACGAGGTTTAAATTCACCCCTCCACTTT,CASSPRGLNSPLHF
20,TRBJ2-2,TRBD2,TRBV2,-,TGTGCCAGCAGTCCCCCTTCCGGGACTAGCAGACCCTCGAACACCGGGGAGCTGTTTTTT,CASSPPSGTSRPSNTGELFF
13,TRBJ2-3,TRBD1,TRBV6-5,-,TGTGCCAGCTTGGACAGGGTGGGGGTTACGCAGTATTTT,CASLDRVGVTQYF
14,TRBJ1-6,TRBD1,TRBV27,-,TGTGCCAGCAGTTTCCGGGACAGTAGGTCACCCCTCCACTTT,CASSFRDSRSPLHF
14,TRBJ1-4,-,TRBV18,-,TGTGCCAGCTCTCCGCGGAGGGGTCGGGAAAAACTGTTTTTT,CASSPRRGREKLFF
14,TRBJ1-1,-,TRBV30,once,TGTGCCTGGAGACCCTTCAGGGAGAACACTGAAGCTTTCTTT,CAWRPFRENTEAFF
17,TRBJ1-1,TRBD1,TRBV5-1,-,TGCGCCAGCAGCTCCTCGGTGGGGACAGTGATGAACACTGAAGCTTTCTTT,CASSSSVGTVMNTEAFF
14,TRBJ2-3,-,TRBV20-1,-,TGCAGTGCTAGTGGGCCTGAAAGCACAGATACGCAGTATTTT,CSASGPESTDTQYF
17,TRBJ2-2,TRBD2,TRBV5-1,-,TGCGCCAGCAGCTTGGAGGGACTAGCGGGGAACACCGGGGAGCTGTTTTTT,CASSLEGLAGNTGELFF
13,TRBJ1-5,-,TRBV19,-,TGTGCCAGTAGCAAGGGGTACAATCAGCCCCAGCATTTT,CASSKGYNQPQHF
17,TRBJ1-1,TRBD1,TRBV18,-,TGTGCCAGCTCACCGCCGGACAGGGGGCGGGTAGGCACTGAAGCTTTCTTT,CASSPPDRGRVGTEAFF
15,TRBJ1-3,-,TRBV5-8,-,TGTGCCAGCAGCTTGGGGACAGTTTCCGGAAACACCATATATTTT,CASSLGTVSGNTIYF
18,TRBJ1-2,-,TRBV10-2,-,TGCGCCAGCAGTGAGGGAGCGCCGGCCTCCCTCCCCTTTGTTGGCTACACCTTC,CASSEGAPASLPFVGYTF